This T cell receptor beta chain is drawn from a study of blood T cells in healthy people across ages. Background on the study: Capture via template switching afforded approximately one barcoded beta molecule per two T cells.

The CDR3 contains 12 residues. The V gene's germline CDR1 is SQVTM and CDR2 ANQGSEA. The V and J ends lost 4 bases and 7 bases respectively, with 13 bases between them. As for this clonotype: The antigen remains undetermined.

With a J-beta primer mix and a sample-barcoded 5' primer, a second PCR ran about 7 to 11 cycles. MiXCR, applied by TCRdb to the 5' RACE reads, yields one record per CDR3 protein. The repertoire holds 1.5 million to 2 million distinct CDR3 sequences, 49% seen once, with approximately 2.1% in the top ten. Regarding the study as a whole: Because sorting was not performed, PBMCs prevented conclusive naive versus antigen-experienced comparison.

Sequenced input: blood. The chain recombines TRBV29-1 with TRBJ1-2; D is ambiguous. The TCR originated in a woman between 40 and 50 years old in good health. CDR3 protein: CSVAGQEVGYTF. In DNA form, the CDR3 reads TGCAGCGTTGCTGGGCAGGAGGTTGGCTACACCTTC.